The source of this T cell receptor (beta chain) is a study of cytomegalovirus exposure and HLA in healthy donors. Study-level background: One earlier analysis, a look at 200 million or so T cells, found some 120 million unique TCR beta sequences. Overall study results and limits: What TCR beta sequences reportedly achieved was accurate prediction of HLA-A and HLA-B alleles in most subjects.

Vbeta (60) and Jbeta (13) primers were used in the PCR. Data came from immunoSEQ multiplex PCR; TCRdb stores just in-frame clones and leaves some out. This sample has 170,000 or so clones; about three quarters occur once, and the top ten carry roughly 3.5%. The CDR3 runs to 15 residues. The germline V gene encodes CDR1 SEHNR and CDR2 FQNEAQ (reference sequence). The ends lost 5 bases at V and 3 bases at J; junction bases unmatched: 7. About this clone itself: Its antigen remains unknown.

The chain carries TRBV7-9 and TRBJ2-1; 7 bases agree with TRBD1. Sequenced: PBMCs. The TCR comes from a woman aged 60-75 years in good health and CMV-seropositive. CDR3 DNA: TGTGCCAGCAGCCAAGGGACAGCCTACTACAATGAGCAGTTCTTC. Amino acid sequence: CASSQGTAYYNEQFF.